This T cell receptor (beta chain) was sequenced during a study of blood T cell repertoires in COVID-19. The wider study: T cells, B-cell-depleted T cells, or PBMCs provided the cDNA or gDNA that served as material.

Germline CDR1 and CDR2: SGHTA and FQGNSA. The CDR3 runs 16 residues. V was pared by 1 base and J by 5 bases, with 17 bases between. Some clones are missing from TCRdb's copy, which holds only in-frame ones; the method was immunoSEQ multiplex PCR. The table records fewer than 100,000 clones, approximately 92% of them present only once. The sequence was obtained from a woman of 80 years or more with acute or convalescent COVID-19. The rearrangement uses TRBV7-2 and TRBJ2-5, with D possibly TRBD1 on 6 matching bases. Source material: peripheral blood. CDR3 sequence (DNA): TGTGCCAGCAGCTTAGTGGGGACACGCGCCTCCGAGACCCAGTACTTC. Translated: CASSLVGTRASETQYF.